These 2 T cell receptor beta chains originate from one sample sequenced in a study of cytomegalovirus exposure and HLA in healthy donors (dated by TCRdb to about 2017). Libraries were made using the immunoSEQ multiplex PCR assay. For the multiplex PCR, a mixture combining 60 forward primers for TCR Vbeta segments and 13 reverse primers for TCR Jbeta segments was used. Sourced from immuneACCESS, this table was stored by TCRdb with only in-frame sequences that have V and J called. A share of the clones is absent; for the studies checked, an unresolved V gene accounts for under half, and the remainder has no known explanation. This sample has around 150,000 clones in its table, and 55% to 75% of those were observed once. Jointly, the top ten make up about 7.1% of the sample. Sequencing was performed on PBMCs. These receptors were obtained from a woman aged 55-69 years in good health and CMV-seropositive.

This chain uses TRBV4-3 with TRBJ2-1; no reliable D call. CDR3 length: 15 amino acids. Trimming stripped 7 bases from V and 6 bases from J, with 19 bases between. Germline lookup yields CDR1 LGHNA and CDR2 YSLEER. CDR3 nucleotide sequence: TGCGCCAGCAAATTATCAACGAGGAGCCTCAATGAGCAGTTCTTC. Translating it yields CASKLSTRSLNEQFF.

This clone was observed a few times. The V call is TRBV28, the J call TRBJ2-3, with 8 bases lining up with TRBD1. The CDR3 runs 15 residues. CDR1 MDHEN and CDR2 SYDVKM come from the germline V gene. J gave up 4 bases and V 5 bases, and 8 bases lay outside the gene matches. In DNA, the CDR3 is TGTGCCAGCAGTCGGGCGGACAGGGCAGCAGATACGCAGTATTTT. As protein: CASSRADRAADTQYF. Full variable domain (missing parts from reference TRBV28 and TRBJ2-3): DVKVTQSSRYLVKRTGEKVFLECVQDMDHENMFWYRQDPGLGLRLIYFSYDVKMKEKGDIPEGYSVSREKKERFSLILESASTNQTSMYLCASSRADRAADTQYFGPGTRLTVL.